These 8 T cell receptor beta chains came from one sample sequenced in a study of blood T cell repertoires in COVID-19. Generated by immunoSEQ multiplex PCR, the TCRdb table keeps only in-frame clones and is missing some. Of about 150,000 clones in the sample, 80% were seen once. Specimen: peripheral blood. The receptor set was obtained from a man in his 60s with active or convalescent COVID-19.

The V gene is TRBV5-5, the J gene TRBJ2-5; D is perhaps TRBD1 (5 bases). The CDR3 is 14 residues long. The germline CDR1 and CDR2 sequences are SGHKS and YYEKEE (reference sequence). The V end lost 4 bases, the J end lost 5 bases, and 15 bases lay between the germline ends. This CDR3 reads CASSVLDRVETQYF. The CDR3 DNA is TGTGCCAGCAGCGTACTCGACAGAGTGGAGACCCAGTACTTC.

The chain joins TRBV11-2 to TRBJ2-1, with D maybe TRBD2 (6 bases). V was shortened by 1 base and J by 0 bases, with 10 bases between the two germline ends. Per germline, CDR1 SGHAT and CDR2 FQNNGV. The CDR3 totals 16 residues. The CDR3 DNA sequence: TGTGCCAGCAGCTTAGGCGGGAACCCCTCCTACAATGAGCAGTTCTTC. Its translation: CASSLGGNPSYNEQFF.

The gene calls are TRBV2 and TRBJ2-7; 10 bases align to TRBD1. This CDR3 spans 14 amino acids. CDR1 SNHLY and CDR2 FYNNEI come from the germline V gene. Germline trimming cut 9 bases from V and 5 bases from J; bases unmatched to any gene: 10. This CDR3 reads CASTTRTGGNEQYF. In nucleotides, the CDR3 is TGTGCCAGTACGACCCGGACAGGGGGTAACGAGCAGTACTTC.

The chain carries TRBV12-3 or TRBV12-4 and TRBJ2-1; maybe TRBD2 (6 bases). V gave up 5 bases and J gave up 9 bases, with 14 bases separating them. The CDR3 sequence is 13 residues long. As DNA, the CDR3 is TGTGCCAGCAGTCCCGGAGGGGCAGGTGAGCAGTTCTTC. This sequence encodes CASSPGGAGEQFF.

The V call is TRBV7-9, the J call TRBJ2-5, with 8 bases that match TRBD1. V shed 2 bases and J 7 bases; nucleotides not matched to a gene: 6. The CDR3 is made up of 14 amino acids. Germline values: CDR1 SEHNR, CDR2 FQNEAQ (reference sequence). The DNA of the CDR3 is TGTGCCAGCAGCTTAATGACAGGGGAGAGGACCCAGTACTTC. Amino acids: CASSLMTGERTQYF.

The gene calls are TRBV7-8 and TRBJ2-2; D gene ambiguous. V gave up 1 base and J gave up 8 bases, with 5 bases separating them. The CDR3 covers 12 residues. Germline CDR1 and CDR2: SGHVS and FQNEAQ. The CDR3 region has the DNA TGTGCCAGCAGCTTAGTCCGGGGGGAGCTGTTTTTT. Translating it yields CASSLVRGELFF.

At least ten counts were recorded for this clone. The chain links TRBV5-1 to TRBJ2-2, with a possible D match to TRBD2 (5 bases). The CDR3 is made up of 15 amino acids. V lost 0 bases, J lost 5 bases, and 11 bases lay in between. Germline assignment: CDR1 SGHRS and CDR2 YFSETQ. The CDR3 here is CASSLDGVSTGELFF. The CDR3 DNA sequence: TGCGCCAGCAGCTTGGACGGGGTATCAACCGGGGAGCTGTTTTTT.

The chain carries TRBV5-8 and TRBJ1-2, with D maybe TRBD1 (5 bases). Deletions cut 2 bases from V and 4 bases from J, with 18 bases between. The germline gives CDR1 SGHTS, CDR2 YDEGEE. CDR3 length equals 16 residues. CDR3 DNA: TGTGCCAGCAGCTTTCCAGGGCGCCTCCCGGGCTATGGCTACACCTTC. It specifies CASSFPGRLPGYGYTF.